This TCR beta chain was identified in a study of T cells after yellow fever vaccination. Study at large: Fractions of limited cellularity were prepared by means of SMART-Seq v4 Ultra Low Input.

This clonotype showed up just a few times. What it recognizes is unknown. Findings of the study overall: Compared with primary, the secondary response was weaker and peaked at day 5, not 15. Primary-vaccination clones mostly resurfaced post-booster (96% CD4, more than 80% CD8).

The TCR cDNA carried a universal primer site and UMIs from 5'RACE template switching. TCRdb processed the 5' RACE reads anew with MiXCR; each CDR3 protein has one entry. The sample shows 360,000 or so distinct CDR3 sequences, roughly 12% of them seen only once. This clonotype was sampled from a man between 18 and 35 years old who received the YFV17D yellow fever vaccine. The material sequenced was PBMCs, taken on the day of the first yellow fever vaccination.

The CDR3: CASSYDRGYSYEQYF. The CDR3 DNA sequence: TGTGCCAGCAGCTACGACAGGGGGTACTCCTACGAGCAGTACTTC. The chain links TRBV7-2 to TRBJ2-7, with 9 bases lining up with TRBD1. Germline CDR1 reads SGHTA; CDR2 reads FQGNSA. This CDR3 comprises 15 residues. The junction had 4 bases not matched to a gene; V was cut back by 4 bases and J by 0 bases.